Shown below are 28 T cell receptor beta chains from a single sample sequenced in a study of T cells in Graves' hyperthyroidism and ophthalmopathy. Amplification targeted TCR beta CDR3 regions from RNA transcripts. With the HTBI primer set, the TCR CDR3 went through a first round of RT-PCR. TCRdb re-called the multiplex PCR reads with MiXCR, one entry per CDR3 protein. The top ten hold around a third of the sample, which has nearly 750,000 distinct CDR3 sequences, 30% to 40% seen once. The sequencing input was blood. The receptors stem from a middle-aged woman with Graves' hyperthyroidism.

This clonotype was picked up many times. This chain joins TRBV6-5 and TRBJ2-7, with 11 nucleotides matching TRBD1. Germline CDR1 reads MNHEY; CDR2 reads SVGAGI. The CDR3 is 15 residues long. Trimming cost V 5 bases and J 3 bases; bases outside gene matches: 6. DNA of the CDR3: TGTGCCAGCAGTGCCTACGGGACAGGGGGCTACGAGCAGTACTTC. Amino acid sequence: CASSAYGTGGYEQYF.

The sample holds many counts of this clonotype. This chain joins TRBV7-2 and TRBJ2-5, with D unclear. V lost 3 bases and J 5 bases, leaving 7 bases between the germline ends. CDR3 length: 12 residues. Germline CDR1 and CDR2: SGHTA and FQGNSA. The CDR3 nucleotides read TGTGCCAGCAGCTTCCCCTTTGAGACCCAGTACTTC. Translation: CASSFPFETQYF.

This sequence joins TRBV19 and TRBJ2-5; 8 bases are a match to TRBD2. Unmatched junction bases numbered 6, after V lost 4 bases and J lost 5 bases. The CDR3 totals 14 residues. The germline V gene has CDR1 LNHDA and CDR2 SQIVND (reference sequence). CDR3 DNA sequence: TGTGCCAGTAGTACACGGGGGGGTCCGGAGACCCAGTACTTC. Protein: CASSTRGGPETQYF.

Ten or more counts support this clonotype. V is TRBV19 and J is TRBJ1-1; 8 nucleotides line up with TRBD1. The CDR3 contains 13 residues. The V and J ends lost 5 bases and 4 bases, in that order; junction bases with no gene match: 3. CDR1 and CDR2 (germline): LNHDA, SQIVND (reference sequence). CDR3 loop: CASSGQGFTEAFF. The CDR3 region has the DNA TGTGCCAGTAGTGGACAGGGATTCACTGAAGCTTTCTTT.

Note on this clonotype: This may stem from a read error, because a much larger clone lies one nucleotide away. V and J are TRBV5-1 and TRBJ2-7; perhaps TRBD2 as D (5 bases). The closer fit of TRBJ2-1 to the DNA end suggests the J call may be wrong. Germline loops: CDR1 SGHRS, CDR2 YFSETQ. This CDR3 contains 12 residues. The CDR3 reads CASSVSADEQFF. The DNA for the CDR3 is TGCGCCAGCAGCGTGTCAGCGGACGAGCAGTTCTTC.

This clonotype was picked up one time. The chain couples TRBV2 to TRBJ1-2; tentative D call: TRBD1 (5 bases). Germline lookup yields CDR1 SNHLY and CDR2 FYNNEI. This CDR3 spans 12 amino acids. With 3 bases removed from V and 6 bases from J, the gap between germline ends came to 8 bases. CDR3 region: CASSETENGYTF. CDR3 sequence (DNA): TGTGCCAGCAGTGAGACAGAGAATGGCTACACCTTC.

A word on this clonotype: This may be a read error, as it is one base from a much larger clone. The chain employs TRBV6-5 and TRBJ1-4, with 9 bases aligning to TRBD1. This CDR3 has 15 amino acids. Germline trimming cut 7 bases from V and 10 bases from J; bases unmatched to any gene: 13. Germline CDR1 MNHEY, CDR2 SVGAGI. The CDR3: CASTDGDRASGKLFF. In nucleotides, the CDR3 is TGTGCCAGCACAGACGGGGACAGGGCGAGCGGAAAACTGTTTTTT.

This clonotype has more than one count but fewer than ten. The gene calls are TRBV7-2 and TRBJ2-5; D might be TRBD2 (7 bases). The germline CDR1 and CDR2 sequences are SGHTA and FQGNSA. The CDR3 spans 14 residues. V was trimmed by 3 bases and J by 4 bases, leaving 12 bases between them. The CDR3 here is CASSFLGGAETQYF. The CDR3 nucleotides are TGTGCCAGCAGCTTCCTGGGGGGGGCAGAGACCCAGTACTTC.

The chain recombines TRBV19 with TRBJ2-2; 7 nucleotides match TRBD1. Germline CDR1 is LNHDA and CDR2 is SQIVND (reference sequence). Trimming at V came to 5 bases and at J to 8 bases, leaving 5 bases not matched to a gene. The CDR3 length is 13 residues. The CDR3 sequence: CASSDPGQGELFF. The CDR3 nucleotides are TGTGCCAGTAGTGACCCGGGACAGGGGGAGCTGTTTTTT. Combining the CDR3 with reference TRBV19 and TRBJ2-2 gives the whole variable domain DGGITQSPKYLFRKEGQNVTLSCEQNLNHDAMYWYRQDPGQGLRLIYYSQIVNDFQKGDIAEGYSVSREKKESFPLTVTSAQKNPTAFYLCASSDPGQGELFFGEGSRLTVL.

V and J are TRBV12-3 or TRBV12-4 and TRBJ1-2; no firm D call. The V gene lost 6 bases and the J gene lost 0 bases, with 11 bases spanning the gap. The CDR3 sequence is 14 residues long. CDR3 in DNA: TGTGCCAGCAGCCCGGTCCAGGCTAACTATGGCTACACCTTC. As protein: CASSPVQANYGYTF.

The V call is TRBV19, the J call TRBJ1-2, with TRBD1 matching 8 bases. There are 13 residues in the CDR3. Trimming cost V 6 bases and J 12 bases; bases outside gene matches: 12. Looked up from germline, CDR1 is LNHDA and CDR2 is SQIVND (reference sequence). CDR3 DNA sequence: TGTGCCAGTAGCAGACAGGGGTCTCCGCTAGACACCTTC. Protein sequence: CASSRQGSPLDTF.

The CDR3 nucleotides are TGTGCCAGCAGTCGGACAACGGATCAGCCCCAGCATTTT. The encoded protein is CASSRTTDQPQHF. The gene calls are TRBV6-5 and TRBJ1-5; tentatively, D is TRBD1 (5 bases). Germline CDR1 is MNHEY and CDR2 is SVGAGI. V was trimmed by 5 bases and J by 5 bases, leaving 10 bases between them. The CDR3 is 13 residues long.

This clonotype was seen repeatedly, ten times or more. The chain joins TRBV13 to TRBJ1-6; maybe TRBD1 (6 bases). Germline V gene data show CDR1 as PRHDT and CDR2 as FYEKMQ (reference sequence). Trimming left V 5 bases short and J 5 bases short, with 16 bases between. CDR3 length: 16 amino acids. The CDR3 reads CASSITGWGNNSPLHF. Written as DNA, the CDR3 is TGTGCCAGCAGCATAACAGGGTGGGGTAATAATTCACCCCTCCACTTT.

This clonotype was counted between two and nine times. CDR3 sequence (DNA): TGTGCCAGCAGTTCTAGCGGGGGGGCCCTTACGCAGTATTTT. This sequence encodes CASSSSGGALTQYF. The chain uses TRBV6-5 and TRBJ2-3; 12 bases agree with TRBD2. The junction had 4 bases not matched to a gene; V was cut back by 4 bases and J by 8 bases. The CDR3 consists of 14 residues. Germline-derived CDR1 and CDR2 are MNHEY and SVGAGI.

J is TRBJ2-5 and V is TRBV4-3, with D unclear. With 1 base removed from V and 4 bases from J, the gap between germline ends came to 7 bases. CDR1 and CDR2 from the germline V gene are LGHNA and YSLEER. The CDR3 loop spans 13 amino acids. CDR3 protein: CASSQGAIETQYF. In DNA form, the CDR3 reads TGCGCCAGCAGCCAAGGGGCCATAGAGACCCAGTACTTC.

J is TRBJ2-5 and V is TRBV20-1; D is possibly TRBD2 (5 bases). Germline V gives CDR1 DFQATT, CDR2 SNEGSKA (reference sequence). V lost 1 base, J lost 4 bases, and 7 bases lay in between. The CDR3 length is 12 residues. This CDR3 reads CSARVGRETQYF. The CDR3 bases are TGCAGTGCTAGAGTGGGGAGAGAGACCCAGTACTTC.

The table lists this clonotype with many counts. The CDR3 loop reads CASSVAGSDYGYTF. The CDR3 region has the DNA TGTGCCAGCAGCGTAGCCGGCAGCGACTATGGCTACACCTTC. The genes are TRBV9 and TRBJ1-2; D is unresolved. CDR1 SGDLS and CDR2 YYNGEE come from the germline V gene. The V end was cut by 0 bases, the J end by 3 bases, with 9 bases between. This CDR3 has 14 amino acids.

The sample holds a few counts of this clonotype. The chain recombines TRBV7-8 with TRBJ2-7; 9 positions match TRBD2. The germline CDR1 and CDR2 sequences are SGHVS and FQNEAQ. Germline trimming cut 3 bases from V and 5 bases from J; bases unmatched to any gene: 5. This CDR3 has 14 residues. The CDR3 bases are TGTGCCAGCAGCTTTAAAGCGGGAGGTGACGAGCAGTACTTC. Residues: CASSFKAGGDEQYF.

This clonotype was found many times. The V call is TRBV15, the J call TRBJ2-7; maybe TRBD2 (6 bases). CDR3 length: 15 residues. CDR1 and CDR2 (germline): LNHNV, YYDKDF (reference sequence). V was cut by 5 bases and J by 4 bases, with 18 bases left in between. CDR3 amino acids: CATSPRREGVYEQYF. The CDR3 region has the DNA TGTGCCACCAGCCCCAGGAGGGAAGGGGTATACGAGCAGTACTTC.

V usage is TRBV4-1 and J usage is TRBJ2-7, with 12 bases identical to TRBD1. Germline loops: CDR1 MGHRA, CDR2 YSYEKL. V lost 8 bases and J lost 4; bases outside the gene matches: 15. The CDR3 totals 17 residues. CDR3 nucleotide sequence: TGCGCCAGCGGGCGAAGACCGGGACAGGGGGCCCTATACGAGCAGTACTTC. Translated, it gives CASGRRPGQGALYEQYF.

The chain carries TRBV14 and TRBJ2-5, with D perhaps matching TRBD1 (6 bases). CDR1 is SGHDN and CDR2 is FVKESK in the germline V gene. With 3 bases removed from V and 5 bases from J, the gap between germline ends came to 19 bases. This CDR3 has 16 residues. This CDR3 is CASSHAQGPTGETQYF. CDR3 bases: TGTGCCAGCAGCCATGCACAGGGTCCAACCGGGGAGACCCAGTACTTC.

This chain joins TRBV29-1 and TRBJ1-5; D is uncertain. This CDR3 spans 12 amino acids. Per the germline V gene, CDR1 is SQVTM and CDR2 is ANQGSEA. V lost 6 bases, J lost 11 bases, and 17 bases lay in between. The CDR3 loop is CSVAKGQETQHF. In DNA form, the CDR3 reads TGCAGCGTCGCAAAGGGCCAAGAGACCCAGCATTTT.

The table lists this clonotype with many counts. This sequence joins TRBV10-3 and TRBJ2-7; tentative D call: TRBD1 (6 bases). Germline V gives CDR1 ENHRY, CDR2 SYGVKD. V shed 6 bases and J shed 3 bases, with 18 bases lying between them. This CDR3 is built from 15 residues. The DNA for the CDR3 is TGTGCCATCAGCCGACTCTGGGAAGGGGGCTACGAGCAGTACTTC. It specifies CAISRLWEGGYEQYF.

This clonotype was seen ten or more times. The chain has TRBV29-1 and TRBJ1-2; 9 bases map to TRBD1. Looked up from germline, CDR1 is SQVTM and CDR2 is ANQGSEA. The V and J ends lost 7 bases and 8 bases, in that order; junction bases with no gene match: 8. The CDR3 runs 12 residues. The CDR3 bases are TGCAGCGGCACCGGGACAGGGTTCGGCTACACCTTC. It specifies CSGTGTGFGYTF.

The rearrangement links TRBV6-5 to TRBJ2-7, with a tentative D call TRBD1 (6 bases). CDR3 length: 15 residues. With 8 bases removed from V and 2 bases from J, the gap between germline ends came to 19 bases. Germline V gene lookup returns CDR1 MNHEY and CDR2 SVGAGI. CDR3: CASEAGDVGAYEQYF. CDR3 DNA: TGTGCCAGCGAAGCAGGGGACGTGGGAGCCTACGAGCAGTACTTC.

In its sample, this clonotype was seen once. A much bigger clone sits one base away, suggesting this may be a read error. The chain uses TRBV4-3 and TRBJ1-1; D is undetermined. Germline values: CDR1 LGHNA, CDR2 YSLEER. The CDR3 length is 15 residues. The CDR3 loop is CASSQDAQMNAEAFF. Written as DNA, the CDR3 is TGCGCCAGCAGCCAAGACGCACAGATGAACGCTGAAGCTTTCTTT.

This clonotype was counted between two and nine times. CDR3 protein: CATYLLADRNSPLHF. The CDR3 region has the DNA TGTGCCACATATTTATTGGCAGATCGTAATTCACCCCTCCACTTT. The chain carries TRBV6-1 and TRBJ1-6; D is ambiguous. The CDR3 loop spans 15 amino acids. Trimming cost V 10 bases and J 6 bases, with 19 bases left between them. The germline V gene has CDR1 MNHNS and CDR2 SASEGT.

This clonotype was picked up many times. The J gene is TRBJ2-7, the V gene TRBV7-9, with D hard to call. The V gene's germline CDR1 is SEHNR and CDR2 FQNEAQ (reference sequence). Trimming removed 2 bases from V and 0 bases from J, with 14 bases in between. This CDR3 spans 16 amino acids. CDR3 amino acids: CASSLTAQVGSYEQYF. CDR3 in DNA: TGTGCCAGCAGCTTAACCGCGCAGGTCGGCTCCTACGAGCAGTACTTC. Filled out from reference TRBV7-9 and TRBJ2-7, the complete variable domain reads DTGVSQNPRHKITKRGQNVTFRCDPISEHNRLYWYRQTLGQGPEFLTYFQNEAQLEKSRLLSDRFSAERPKGSFSTLEIQRTEQGDSAMYLCASSLTAQVGSYEQYFGPGTRLTVT.